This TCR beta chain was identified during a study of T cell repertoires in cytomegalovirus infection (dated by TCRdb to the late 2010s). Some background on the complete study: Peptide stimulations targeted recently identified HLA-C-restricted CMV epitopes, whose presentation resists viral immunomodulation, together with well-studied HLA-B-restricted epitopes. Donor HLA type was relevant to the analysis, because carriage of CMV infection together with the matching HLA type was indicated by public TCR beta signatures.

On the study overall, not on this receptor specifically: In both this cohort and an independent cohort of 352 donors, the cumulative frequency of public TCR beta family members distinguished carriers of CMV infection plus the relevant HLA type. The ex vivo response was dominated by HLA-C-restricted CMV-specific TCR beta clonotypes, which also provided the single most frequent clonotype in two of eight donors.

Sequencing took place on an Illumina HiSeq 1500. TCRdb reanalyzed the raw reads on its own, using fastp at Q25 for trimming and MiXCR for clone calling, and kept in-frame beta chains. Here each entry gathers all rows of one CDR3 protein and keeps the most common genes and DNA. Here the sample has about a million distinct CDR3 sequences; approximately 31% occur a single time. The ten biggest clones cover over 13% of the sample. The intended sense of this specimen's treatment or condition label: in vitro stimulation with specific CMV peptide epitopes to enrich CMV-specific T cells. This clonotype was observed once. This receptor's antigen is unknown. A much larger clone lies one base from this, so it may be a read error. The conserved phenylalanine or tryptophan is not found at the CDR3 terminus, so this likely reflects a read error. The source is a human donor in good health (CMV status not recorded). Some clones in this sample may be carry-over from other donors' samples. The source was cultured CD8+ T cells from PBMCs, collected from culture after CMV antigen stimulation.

In nucleotide form, the sequence is TGTGCCAGCAGCTGGGGCAGCGGGTTAACTGAAGCTTTCTCT. This gives the protein CASSWGSGLTEAFS. The chain uses TRBV7-2 and TRBJ1-1; the D region possibly corresponds to TRBD1 (5 bases align). The CDR3 length equals 14 residues, ends included. The only DNA kept is the CDR3, 42 bases in frame from the first base. V is cut by 4 bases and J by 5 bases, and the space between the germline ends is 14 bases. CDR1 and CDR2, looked up from the germline V gene, are SGHTA and FQGNSA.